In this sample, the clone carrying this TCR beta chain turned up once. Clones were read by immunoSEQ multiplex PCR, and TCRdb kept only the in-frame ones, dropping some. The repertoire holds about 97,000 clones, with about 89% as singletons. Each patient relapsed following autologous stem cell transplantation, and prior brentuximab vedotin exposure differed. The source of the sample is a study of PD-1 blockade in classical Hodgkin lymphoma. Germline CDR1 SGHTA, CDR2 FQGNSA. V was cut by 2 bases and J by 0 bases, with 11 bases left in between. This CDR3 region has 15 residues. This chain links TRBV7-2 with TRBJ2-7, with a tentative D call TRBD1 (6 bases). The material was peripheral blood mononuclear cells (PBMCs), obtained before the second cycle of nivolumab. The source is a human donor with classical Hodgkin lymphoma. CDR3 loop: CASSLWTEASYEQYF. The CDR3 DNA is TGTGCCAGCAGCTTATGGACAGAAGCCTCCTACGAGCAGTACTTC.